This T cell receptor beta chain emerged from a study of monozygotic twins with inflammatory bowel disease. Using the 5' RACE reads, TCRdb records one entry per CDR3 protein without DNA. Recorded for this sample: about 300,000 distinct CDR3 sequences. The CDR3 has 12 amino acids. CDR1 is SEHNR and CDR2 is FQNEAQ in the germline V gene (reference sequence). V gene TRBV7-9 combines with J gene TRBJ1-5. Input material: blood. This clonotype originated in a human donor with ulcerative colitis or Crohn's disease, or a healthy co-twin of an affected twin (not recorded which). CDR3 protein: CASSTANQPQHF.